The source of this T cell receptor (beta chain) is a study of blood T cell dynamics during melanoma immunotherapy. Study outcomes and limitations: Whether repertoire-driving clones were melanoma-specific could not be determined.

Assay used: immunoSEQ multiplex PCR; TCRdb lists only in-frame clones, some missing. The sample has some 20,000 clones, 70% to 90% seen once. About this clone: Its cognate antigen is unknown.

The time point: week 3, after first cycle of checkpoint inhibitor. The length of the CDR3 is 16 residues. Germline assignment: CDR1 LGHNA and CDR2 YNFKEQ. J was trimmed by 6 bases and V by 4 bases; bases with no gene match: 9. The receptor's source is a human donor with melanoma. Sequences were derived from blood, sampled from a patient treated with checkpoint blockade. The rearrangement links TRBV4-2 to TRBJ2-1, with 10 bases aligning to TRBD2. CDR3 in amino acids: CASSPRGLAGVNEQFF. The CDR3 DNA follows: TGTGCCAGCAGCCCAAGAGGCCTAGCGGGAGTCAATGAGCAGTTCTTC.